This TCR beta chain is drawn from a study of blood T cell repertoires in COVID-19. About the study: Specimens from acute and convalescent COVID-19 originated in the United States, Italy and Spain. Sources were T cells, B-cell-depleted T cells, or PBMCs; the material itself was cDNA or gDNA.

The V end was cut by 3 bases, the J end by 0 bases, with 11 bases between. CDR3 length equals 15 residues. The germline V gene encodes CDR1 MRHNA and CDR2 SNTAGT. This clone has at least ten counts. Seattle cases were enrolled at active infection and followed longitudinally. In the study's own analysis: Quantification of nucleated cells was approximated via reference gene primer amplification. TCRdb keeps only in-frame clones here, not all; method: immunoSEQ multiplex PCR. D and trimming were read from the DNA, whereas the V and J calls and clone size are those reported in that table. The data show hundreds of thousands of clones, with about nine tenths seen just once and about 1.7% held by the top ten.

V and J are TRBV6-4 and TRBJ1-2, with D possibly matching TRBD1 (5 bases). The sample comprised peripheral blood. This TCR came from a woman aged 25 to 39 with COVID-19, enrolled during active disease. As DNA, the CDR3 is TGTGCCAGCAGTGAGGACATGGGTACTAACTATGGCTACACCTTC. Translation gives CASSEDMGTNYGYTF.